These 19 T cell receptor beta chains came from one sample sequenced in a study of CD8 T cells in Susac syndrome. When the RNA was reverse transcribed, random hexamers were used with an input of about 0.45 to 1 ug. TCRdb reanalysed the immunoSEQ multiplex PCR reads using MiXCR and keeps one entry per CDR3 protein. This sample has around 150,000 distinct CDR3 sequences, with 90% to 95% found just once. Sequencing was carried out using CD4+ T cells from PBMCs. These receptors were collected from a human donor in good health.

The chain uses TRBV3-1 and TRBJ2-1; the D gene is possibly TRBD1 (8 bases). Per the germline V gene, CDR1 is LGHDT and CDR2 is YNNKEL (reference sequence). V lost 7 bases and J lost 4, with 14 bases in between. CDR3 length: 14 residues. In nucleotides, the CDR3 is TGTGCCAGCAACAGGGGGGGTCAGTACAATGAGCAGTTCTTC. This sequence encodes CASNRGGQYNEQFF.

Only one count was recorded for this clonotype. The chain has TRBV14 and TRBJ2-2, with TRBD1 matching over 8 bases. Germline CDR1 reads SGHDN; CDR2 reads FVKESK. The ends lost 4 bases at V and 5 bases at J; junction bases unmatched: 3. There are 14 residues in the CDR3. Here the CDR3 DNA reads TGTGCCAGCAGCCCCTACAGGGGGACCGGGGAGCTGTTTTTT. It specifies CASSPYRGTGELFF.

CDR3 loop: CATSREGGFTEAFF. For the CDR3, the DNA is TGTGCCACCAGCAGAGAGGGGGGATTCACTGAAGCTTTCTTT. This chain joins TRBV15 and TRBJ1-1; D may be TRBD1 (5 bases). Per germline, CDR1 LNHNV and CDR2 YYDKDF (reference sequence). CDR3 length equals 14 residues. Trimming removed 0 bases from V and 4 bases from J, with 9 bases in between.

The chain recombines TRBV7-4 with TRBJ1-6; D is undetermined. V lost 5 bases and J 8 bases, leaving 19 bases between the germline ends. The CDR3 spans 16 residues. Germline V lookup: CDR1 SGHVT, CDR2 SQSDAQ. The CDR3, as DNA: TGTGCCAGCAGCCATTCTATCTGGGGAGAGGATTCACCCCTCCACTTT. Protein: CASSHSIWGEDSPLHF.

The DNA of the CDR3 is TGTGCCACCAGTGGGTACGGAGATACGCAGTATTTT. Translated, it gives CATSGYGDTQYF. This chain connects TRBV24-1 to TRBJ2-3; no definite D call. Trimming cost V 5 bases and J 5 bases, with 7 bases left between them. From germline, CDR1 is KGHDR and CDR2 SFDVKD. The CDR3 totals 12 residues.

The CDR3 bases are TGTGCCAGCACCCTATGGAGGGTGGGGCAAGAGACCCAGTACTTC. This codes for CASTLWRVGQETQYF. The chain combines TRBV7-8 with TRBJ2-5; D possibly corresponds to TRBD2 (6 bases). Per germline, CDR1 SGHVS and CDR2 FQNEAQ. The CDR3 spans 15 residues. Deletions cut 7 bases from V and 2 bases from J, with 17 bases between.

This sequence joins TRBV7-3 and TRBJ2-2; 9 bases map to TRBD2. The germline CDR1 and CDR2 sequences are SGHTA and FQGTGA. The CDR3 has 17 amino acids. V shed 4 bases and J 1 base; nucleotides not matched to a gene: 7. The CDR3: CASSSISGGLNTGELFF. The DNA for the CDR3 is TGTGCCAGCAGCTCCATTAGCGGGGGCCTGAACACCGGGGAGCTGTTTTTT.

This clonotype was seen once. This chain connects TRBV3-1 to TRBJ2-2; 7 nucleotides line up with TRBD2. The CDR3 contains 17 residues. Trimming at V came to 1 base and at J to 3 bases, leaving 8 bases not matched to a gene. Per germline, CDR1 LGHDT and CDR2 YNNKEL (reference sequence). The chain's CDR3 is CASSQVIGGGHTGELFF. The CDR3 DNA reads TGTGCCAGCAGCCAAGTTATTGGCGGGGGTCACACCGGGGAGCTGTTTTTT.

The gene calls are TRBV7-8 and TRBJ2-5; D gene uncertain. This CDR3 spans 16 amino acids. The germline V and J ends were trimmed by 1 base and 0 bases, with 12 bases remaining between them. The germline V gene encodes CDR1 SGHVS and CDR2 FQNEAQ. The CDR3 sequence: CASSLGTLPYQETQYF. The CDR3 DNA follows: TGTGCCAGCAGCTTAGGAACCCTCCCGTACCAAGAGACCCAGTACTTC. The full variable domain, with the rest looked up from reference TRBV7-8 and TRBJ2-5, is GAGVSQSPRYKVAKRGQDVALRCDPISGHVSLFWYQQALGQGPEFLTYFQNEAQLDKSGLPSDRFFAERPEGSVSTLKIQRTQQEDSAVYLCASSLGTLPYQETQYFGPGTRLLVL.

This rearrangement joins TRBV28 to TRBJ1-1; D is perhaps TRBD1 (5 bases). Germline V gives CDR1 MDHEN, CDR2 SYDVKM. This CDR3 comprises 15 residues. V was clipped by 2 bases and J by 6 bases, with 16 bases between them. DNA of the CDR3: TGTGCCAGCAGTTTAAGGTCGCGGGGGAAGGCTGAAGCTTTCTTT. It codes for CASSLRSRGKAEAFF.

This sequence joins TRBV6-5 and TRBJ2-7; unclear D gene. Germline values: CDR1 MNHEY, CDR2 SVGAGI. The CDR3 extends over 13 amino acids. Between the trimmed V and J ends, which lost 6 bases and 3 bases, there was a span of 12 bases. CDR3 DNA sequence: TGTGCCAGCAGGATAGGATGGGACTACGAGCAGTACTTC. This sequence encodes CASRIGWDYEQYF.

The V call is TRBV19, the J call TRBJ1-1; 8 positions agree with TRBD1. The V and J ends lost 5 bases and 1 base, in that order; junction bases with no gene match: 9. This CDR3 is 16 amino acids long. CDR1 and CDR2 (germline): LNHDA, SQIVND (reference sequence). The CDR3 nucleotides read TGTGCCAGTAGTTCCCGGACAGGGTTGGGGAACACTGAAGCTTTCTTT. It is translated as CASSSRTGLGNTEAFF.

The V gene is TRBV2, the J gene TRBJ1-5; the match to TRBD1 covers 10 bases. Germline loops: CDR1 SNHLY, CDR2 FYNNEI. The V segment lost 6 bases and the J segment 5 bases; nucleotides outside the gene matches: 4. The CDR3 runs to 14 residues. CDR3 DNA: TGTGCCAGCAGAGAGACAGGGGGCGATCAGCCCCAGCATTTT. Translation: CASRETGGDQPQHF.

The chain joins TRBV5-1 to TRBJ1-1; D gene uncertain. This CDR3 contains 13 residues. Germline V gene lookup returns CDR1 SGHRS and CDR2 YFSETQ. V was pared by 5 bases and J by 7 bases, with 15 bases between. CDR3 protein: CASSSRADGEAFF. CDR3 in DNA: TGCGCCAGCAGTTCAAGGGCGGATGGTGAAGCTTTCTTT.

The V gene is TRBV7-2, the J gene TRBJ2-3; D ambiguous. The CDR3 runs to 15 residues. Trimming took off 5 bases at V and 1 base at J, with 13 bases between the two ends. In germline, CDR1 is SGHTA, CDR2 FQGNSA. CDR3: CASSVYGPGTDTQYF. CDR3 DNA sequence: TGTGCCAGCAGCGTGTACGGCCCAGGCACAGATACGCAGTATTTT.

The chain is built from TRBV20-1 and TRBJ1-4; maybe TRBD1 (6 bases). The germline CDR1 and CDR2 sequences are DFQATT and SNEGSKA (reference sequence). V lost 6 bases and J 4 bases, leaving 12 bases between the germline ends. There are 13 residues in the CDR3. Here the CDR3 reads CSAMTGLNEKLFF. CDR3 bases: TGCAGTGCCATGACAGGCCTTAATGAAAAACTGTTTTTT.

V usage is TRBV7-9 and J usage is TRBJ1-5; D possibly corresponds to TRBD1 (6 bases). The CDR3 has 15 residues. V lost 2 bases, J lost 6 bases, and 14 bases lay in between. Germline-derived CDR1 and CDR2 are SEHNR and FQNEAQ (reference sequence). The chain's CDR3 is CASSLFGRGVQPQHF. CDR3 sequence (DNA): TGTGCCAGCAGCTTATTCGGCAGGGGAGTTCAGCCCCAGCATTTT.

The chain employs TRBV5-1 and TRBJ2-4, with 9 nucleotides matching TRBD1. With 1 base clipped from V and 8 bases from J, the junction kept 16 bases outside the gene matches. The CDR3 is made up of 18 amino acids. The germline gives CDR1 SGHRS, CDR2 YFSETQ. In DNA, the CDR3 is TGCGCCAGCAGCTTGCCTACAAGAAGACAGGGGGTAGCACACATTCAGTACTTC. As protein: CASSLPTRRQGVAHIQYF.

In DNA, the CDR3 is TGTGCCAGCACCCCACGGGGGGTCACTGAAGCTTTCTTT. Translating gives CASTPRGVTEAFF. The chain uses TRBV3-1 and TRBJ1-1, with D perhaps TRBD1 (5 bases). Germline lookup yields CDR1 LGHDT and CDR2 YNNKEL (reference sequence). The CDR3 length is 13 residues. Trimming pared 7 bases from V and 4 bases from J, leaving 13 bases between.